The 26 T cell receptor beta chains below were found in one sample sequenced in a study of T cell responses to AZD1222 COVID-19 vaccine. Assay used: immunoSEQ multiplex PCR; TCRdb lists only in-frame clones, some missing. The top ten clones hold 0.55% of a sample with 240,000 or so clones, approximately 93% of them seen once. Material: peripheral blood, obtained on day 0 of AZD1222 vaccination. These receptors were obtained from an adult in good health.

The chain joins TRBV19 to TRBJ2-3; tentatively, D is TRBD2 (6 bases). Germline CDR1 LNHDA, CDR2 SQIVND (reference sequence). The CDR3 extends over 14 amino acids. Deletions cut 6 bases from V and 1 base from J, with 11 bases between. The CDR3 bases are TGTGCCAGTAGGTGGGACTCGGGCACAGATACGCAGTATTTT. Translation gives CASRWDSGTDTQYF.

In this sample, this clone turned up a few times. The chain is built from TRBV27 and TRBJ1-1; D is perhaps TRBD1 (5 bases). Germline-derived CDR1 and CDR2 are MNHEY and SMNVEV (reference sequence). The length of the CDR3 is 15 residues. The V end was cut by 0 bases, the J end by 1 base, with 9 bases between. Written as DNA, the CDR3 is TGTGCCAGCAGTTTATCGGCAGGGACGAACACTGAAGCTTTCTTT. Translating it yields CASSLSAGTNTEAFF.

This clone was found once. The rearrangement uses TRBV19 and TRBJ2-7, with 10 bases identical to TRBD1. The CDR3 sequence is 14 residues long. The V gene end was trimmed by 4 bases and the J gene end by 2 bases; junction bases not matched to a gene: 2. Germline assignment: CDR1 LNHDA and CDR2 SQIVND (reference sequence). The CDR3 here is CASSTGTGAYEQYF. The CDR3 bases are TGTGCCAGTAGTACTGGGACAGGGGCCTACGAGCAGTACTTC.

The chain combines TRBV18 with TRBJ2-1; 15 bases match TRBD2. Germline assignment: CDR1 KGHSH and CDR2 LQKENI. The CDR3 has 16 amino acids. V trimming: 3 bases; J trimming: 5 bases; junction bases outside the gene matches: 2. In DNA form, the CDR3 reads TGTGCCAGCTCACCCTGGACTAGCGGGGGGGACAATGAGCAGTTCTTC. It codes for CASSPWTSGGDNEQFF.

The table lists this clone with a count of one. This chain connects TRBV10-1 to TRBJ1-2; D remains ambiguous. Trimming pared 0 bases from V and 7 bases from J, leaving 9 bases between. CDR3 length: 13 amino acids. Germline V gene lookup returns CDR1 WNHNN and CDR2 SYGVQD (reference sequence). The CDR3 reads CASSESMYRGYTF. DNA of the CDR3: TGCGCCAGCAGTGAGTCGATGTACCGTGGCTACACCTTC.

CDR3 in amino acids: CASTRTGTNTEAFF. Here the CDR3 DNA reads TGTGCCAGCACCCGGACAGGTACGAACACTGAAGCTTTCTTT. The chain carries TRBV3-1 (or the pseudogene TRBV3-2) and TRBJ1-1; 7 nucleotides line up with TRBD1. The germline CDR1 and CDR2 sequences are LGHDT and YNNKEL (reference sequence). J was trimmed by 1 base and V by 7 bases; bases with no gene match: 6. The CDR3 totals 14 residues.

The chain has TRBV29-1 and TRBJ1-1; no definite D call. Trimming left V 6 bases short and J 6 bases short, with 14 bases between. Germline CDR1 reads SQVTM; CDR2 reads ANQGSEA. This CDR3 contains 12 residues. The CDR3 loop reads CSVAKGEAEAFF. CDR3 bases: TGCAGCGTGGCCAAGGGAGAGGCTGAAGCTTTCTTT.

The chain links TRBV6-5 to TRBJ1-1; 8 bases align to TRBD1. Germline V gene data show CDR1 as MNHEY and CDR2 as SVGAGI. The junction had 9 bases not matched to a gene; V was cut back by 6 bases and J by 6 bases. The CDR3 contains 14 residues. The CDR3 DNA is TGTGCCAGCAGCTCACAGGGGGTTTTTTCTGAAGCTTTCTTT. Encoded protein: CASSSQGVFSEAFF.

This clone was detected a few times. The chain recombines TRBV14 with TRBJ1-1, with 9 bases aligning to TRBD1. Germline V CDR1 and CDR2: SGHDN, FVKESK. Losses at the gene ends were 3 bases for V and 1 base for J; bases not matched to a gene: 9. The CDR3 runs 17 residues. Here the CDR3 DNA reads TGTGCCAGCAGCCACCGGGACAGGGTATCGCCGAACACTGAAGCTTTCTTT. Protein: CASSHRDRVSPNTEAFF.

The V call is TRBV18, the J call TRBJ1-5; TRBD1 aligns across 7 bases. After removal of 5 bases from V and 8 bases from J, the junction contained 3 bases not matched to a gene. This CDR3 spans 12 amino acids. Germline CDR1 reads KGHSH; CDR2 reads LQKENI. The CDR3 loop reads CASSYRGEPQHF. DNA of the CDR3: TGTGCCAGCTCATACAGGGGAGAGCCCCAGCATTTT. The whole variable domain, remainder taken from reference TRBV18 and TRBJ1-5, is NAGVMQNPRHLVRRRGQEARLRCSPMKGHSHVYWYRQLPEEGLKFMVYLQKENIIDESGMPKERFSAEFPKEGPSILRIQQVVRGDSAAYFCASSYRGEPQHFGDGTRLSIL.

This chain links TRBV5-1 with TRBJ2-5, with TRBD1 matching 11 bases. Germline values: CDR1 SGHRS, CDR2 YFSETQ. The ends lost 4 bases at V and 6 bases at J; junction bases unmatched: 8. The CDR3 length is 15 residues. CDR3 DNA: TGCGCCAGCAGCCCAGGACAGGGGGCAGGGAAGACCCAGTACTTC. Encoded protein: CASSPGQGAGKTQYF.

The rearrangement links TRBV7-3 to TRBJ2-3; either TRBD1 or TRBD2 may supply D (5 bases each). The CDR3 totals 15 residues. With 5 bases removed from V and 3 bases from J, the gap between germline ends came to 15 bases. Germline lookup yields CDR1 SGHTA and CDR2 FQGTGA. The CDR3 sequence is CASSPGGGRTDTQYF. CDR3 coding DNA: TGTGCCAGCAGCCCTGGGGGTGGTCGTACAGATACGCAGTATTTT.

CDR3 coding DNA: TGTGCCAGCAGCTTGTGGCCGGGACCCGGGGAGCTGTTTTTT. Amino acid sequence: CASSLWPGPGELFF. The rearrangement joins TRBV5-8 to TRBJ2-2, with D possibly being TRBD1 or TRBD2 (5 bases each). Germline CDR1 and CDR2: SGHTS and YDEGEE. The CDR3 has 14 residues. V lost 1 base to trimming and J lost 6 bases, with 10 bases between them.

V is TRBV18 and J is TRBJ1-6, with D unclear. The CDR3 is 14 amino acids. V lost 7 bases, J lost 7 bases, and 14 bases lay in between. Germline V lookup: CDR1 KGHSH, CDR2 LQKENI. In DNA, the CDR3 is TGTGCCAGCTACGAGGGAGCGAAAAATTCACCCCTCCACTTT. Its protein product is CASYEGAKNSPLHF.

The J gene is TRBJ2-7, the V gene TRBV7-8, with 7 positions matching TRBD2. CDR1 and CDR2 from the germline V gene are SGHVS and FQNEAQ. With V trimmed by 1 base and J by 1 base, 7 bases remained unmatched. The CDR3 extends over 16 amino acids. CDR3 in amino acids: CASSLVSGEGSYEQYF. Here the CDR3 DNA reads TGTGCCAGCAGCTTAGTATCGGGGGAGGGGTCCTACGAGCAGTACTTC.

The genes are TRBV19 and TRBJ1-2; perhaps TRBD1 as D (6 bases). This CDR3 contains 15 residues. With 5 bases removed from V and 4 bases from J, the gap between germline ends came to 17 bases. Germline CDR1 reads LNHDA; CDR2 reads SQIVND (reference sequence). CDR3 DNA: TGTGCCAGTAGTCTCCGTGGGGCAGGGGCCTATGGCTACACCTTC. It specifies CASSLRGAGAYGYTF.

This rearrangement joins TRBV2 to TRBJ2-1; no firm D call. Trimming pared 7 bases from V and 6 bases from J, leaving 16 bases between. The CDR3 totals 14 residues. Germline-derived CDR1 and CDR2 are SNHLY and FYNNEI. The CDR3 nucleotides are TGTGCCAGCATCCTCGTACCCTTAGTCAATGAGCAGTTCTTC. Protein product: CASILVPLVNEQFF.

The chain has TRBV5-4 and TRBJ2-1, with D possibly TRBD2 on 6 matching bases. CDR3 size: 17 residues. Trimming cost V 2 bases and J 2 bases, with 17 bases left between them. The germline V gene encodes CDR1 SGHNT and CDR2 YYREEE (reference sequence). CDR3 in DNA: TGTGCCAGCAGCTTATTGGTTCGGCCGGGAGCCTACAATGAGCAGTTCTTC. Amino acid sequence: CASSLLVRPGAYNEQFF.

The CDR3 spells CASSQQVQSTYTF. The CDR3, as DNA: TGTGCCAGCAGCCAGCAGGTTCAGTCCACCTACACCTTC. This chain joins TRBV14 and TRBJ1-2; D unclear. Trimming stripped 3 bases from V and 10 bases from J, with 15 bases between. Germline V CDR1 and CDR2: SGHDN, FVKESK. The CDR3 runs to 13 residues. The variable domain in full, with the rest retrieved from reference TRBV14 and TRBJ1-2, is EAGVTQFPSHSVIEKGQTVTLRCDPISGHDNLYWYRRVMGKEIKFLLHFVKESKQDESGMPNNRFLAERTGGTYSTLKVQPAELEDSGVYFCASSQQVQSTYTFGSGTRLTVV.

This chain joins TRBV5-1 and TRBJ2-5; TRBD2 matches at 13 bases. The CDR3 has 16 amino acids. V trimming: 5 bases; J trimming: 3 bases; junction bases outside the gene matches: 7. Germline V gene data show CDR1 as SGHRS and CDR2 as YFSETQ. CDR3 DNA sequence: TGCGCCAGCAGTCGAGACGGGACTAGCGGGGAAGAGACCCAGTACTTC. Its protein is CASSRDGTSGEETQYF.

V and J are TRBV14 and TRBJ1-2; TRBD1 aligns across 7 bases. Germline V gene sequence: CDR1 SGHDN, CDR2 FVKESK. The V segment lost 0 bases and the J segment 4 bases; nucleotides outside the gene matches: 8. CDR3 length equals 16 residues. This CDR3 reads CASSQDQTGASYGYTF. The CDR3 DNA reads as TGTGCCAGCAGCCAAGATCAAACAGGGGCTTCCTATGGCTACACCTTC.

This chain joins TRBV15 and TRBJ2-1, with TRBD2 matching over 14 bases. This CDR3 region has 18 residues. Per germline, CDR1 LNHNV and CDR2 YYDKDF (reference sequence). The V and J ends lost 3 bases and 5 bases, in that order; junction bases with no gene match: 9. The CDR3 reads CATSRRTSGRFFDNEQFF. The CDR3, as DNA: TGTGCCACCAGCAGGAGGACTAGCGGGAGGTTTTTCGACAATGAGCAGTTCTTC.

The chain links TRBV10-3 to TRBJ2-7, with TRBD2 identical over 7 bases. V dropped 0 bases and J dropped 2; count of bases not matched to a gene: 4. The CDR3 consists of 15 residues. Per the germline V gene, CDR1 is ENHRY and CDR2 is SYGVKD. The CDR3 region has the DNA TGTGCCATCAGTGAGTCAGATGGGGGGGCCTACGAGCAGTACTTC. It yields the protein CAISESDGGAYEQYF.

This clone was counted between two and nine times. The rearrangement uses TRBV10-3 and TRBJ1-2; D unresolved. V lost 2 bases, J lost 3 bases, and 10 bases lay in between. This CDR3 is 14 amino acids long. Germline V gene sequence: CDR1 ENHRY, CDR2 SYGVKD. The CDR3 DNA reads TGTGCCATCAGTGAGGGCAGGTGGGACTATGGCTACACCTTC. This gives the protein CAISEGRWDYGYTF.

The chain recombines TRBV5-4 with TRBJ1-2; no reliable D call. This CDR3 has 13 residues. Germline V gives CDR1 SGHNT, CDR2 YYREEE (reference sequence). V shed 4 bases and J shed 4 bases, with 11 bases lying between them. CDR3 residues: CASSNRLFYGYTF. The CDR3 coding sequence is TGTGCCAGCAGCAATCGCCTCTTCTATGGCTACACCTTC. Filled out from reference TRBV5-4 and TRBJ1-2, the complete variable domain reads ETGVTQSPTHLIKTRGQQVTLRCSSQSGHNTVSWYQQALGQGPQFIFQYYREEENGRGNFPPRFSGLQFPNYSSELNVNALELDDSALYLCASSNRLFYGYTFGSGTRLTVV.

CDR3 in DNA: TGTGCCATCAGTCCCGGACAGGGAGGTCAGCCCCAGTATTTT. As protein: CAISPGQGGQPQYF. This rearrangement joins TRBV10-3 to TRBJ1-5; 8 bases are shared with TRBD1. Near its end, the DNA agrees better with TRBJ2-3, so the J call may be wrong. This CDR3 comprises 14 residues. Germline V lookup: CDR1 ENHRY, CDR2 SYGVKD.